The T cell receptor beta chain described here comes from a study of human T cells and chemical hapten exposure. Background on the study: Slight volume differences across pooled libraries mainly accounted for varying per-sample TCR yields.

During construction of the library, unique molecular identifiers were attached to individual cDNA molecules for quantitative, reproducible TCR counting. Study processing details: Counts of TCRs in each sample centred on a median of 95,638 and extended from about 24,000 to 680,000. Each CDR3 protein gets one entry after TCRdb re-called the RACE reads with MiXCR. TCRdb's processing, not the authors', yielded these V and J calls. The sample includes 85,000 to 95,000 distinct CDR3 sequences, just under 9% seen only once; the top ten take around 2.8%. The time point was: healthy volunteer bleed at 2 weeks. The total RNA was obtained from whole blood that was not fractionated. CDR3 length: 18 amino acids. Looked up from germline, CDR1 is MNHNY and CDR2 is SVGAGI (reference sequence). Trimming took off 7 bases at V and 4 bases at J, with 23 bases between the two ends. This clonotype was observed a few times. Its antigen is unknown.

Notes on the study in general: Once DPC sensitization occurred, TCRs above 1 in 1000 frequency showed no change.

The source material was whole blood. This clonotype was obtained from a female donor in good health. Some clones in this sample may be carry-over from other donors' samples. The rearrangement joins TRBV6-6 to TRBJ2-6; D tentatively fits TRBD1 or TRBD2 (5 bases each). The CDR3 sequence: CASTQTGPSRTGANVLTF. The CDR3 DNA is TGTGCCAGCACCCAAACGGGACCCAGCCGAACGGGGGCCAACGTCCTGACTTTC.